The present entry profiles one T cell receptor (beta chain) with its context. With V trimmed by 5 bases and J by 6 bases, 5 bases remained unmatched. Germline V gene sequence: CDR1 SGHVS, CDR2 FQNEAQ. CDR3 length equals 13 residues. The table came from immunoSEQ multiplex PCR; TCRdb's copy has only in-frame clones and leaves some out. The sample has around 99,000 clones; approximately 88% are singletons. The data derive from a study of blood T cell repertoires in COVID-19. Study information: T cells, B-cell-depleted T cells, or PBMCs supplied cDNA or gDNA.

This clonotype originated in a human donor in a cohort sampled during active COVID-19. The sample consisted of peripheral blood. The gene calls are TRBV7-8 and TRBJ2-7, with TRBD2 matching 9 bases. The CDR3: CASSTRTSVEQYV. In DNA form, the CDR3 reads TGTGCCAGCAGCACTCGGACTAGCGTCGAGCAGTACGTC.